This TCR beta chain was recorded in a study of T-cell memory formation after mild COVID-19. Study-wide points: Nothing confirmed that second-wave clones peaking on day 37 were specific for SARS-CoV-2.

Germline assignment: CDR1 MNHNY and CDR2 SVGAGI (reference sequence). This CDR3 has 14 amino acids. Trimming removed 4 bases from V and 4 bases from J, with 12 bases in between. TCRdb used MiXCR to reprocess the 5' RACE reads, holding one entry per CDR3 protein. This sample has just over 400,000 distinct CDR3 sequences, with less than 25% found just once. With respect to this clonotype: Its antigen is as yet unknown.

Sequencing used PBMCs or a T cell subset sorted from them (not recorded which). This receptor was taken from an adult woman who had mild COVID-19 (a few samples of this study predate the infection). Cell type and time point are not known. This chain joins TRBV6-6 and TRBJ2-3, with D possibly being TRBD1 (5 bases). In DNA form, the CDR3 reads TGTGCCAGCAGTTTCACCTTGGGGCCAGATACGCAGTATTTT. This sequence encodes CASSFTLGPDTQYF.